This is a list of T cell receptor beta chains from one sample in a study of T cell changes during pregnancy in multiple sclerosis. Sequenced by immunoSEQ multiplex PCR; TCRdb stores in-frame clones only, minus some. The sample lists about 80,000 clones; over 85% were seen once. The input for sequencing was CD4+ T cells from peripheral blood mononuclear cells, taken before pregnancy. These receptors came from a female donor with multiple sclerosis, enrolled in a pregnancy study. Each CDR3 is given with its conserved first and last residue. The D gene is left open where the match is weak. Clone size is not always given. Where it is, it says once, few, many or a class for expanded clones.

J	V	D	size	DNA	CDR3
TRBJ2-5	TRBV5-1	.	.	TGCGCCAGCAGCTTGGCCCCTCAGGGCACACTTCAAGAGACCCAGTACTTC	CASSLAPQGTLQETQYF
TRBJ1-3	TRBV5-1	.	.	TGCGCCAGCAGCTTAGACAGCTCTGGAAACACCATATATTTT	CASSLDSSGNTIYF
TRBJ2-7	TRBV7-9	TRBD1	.	TGTGCCAGCAGCATCTCGACAGGGAACTACGAGCAGTACTTC	CASSISTGNYEQYF
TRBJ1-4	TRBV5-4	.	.	TGTGCCAGCAGCCCCGGACAGCACCCAGGGACAACTAATGAAAAACTGTTTTTT	CASSPGQHPGTTNEKLFF
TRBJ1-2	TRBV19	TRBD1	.	TGTGCCAGTAGTATAGGCCGGACAGGCCGTAATACAAACTATGGCTACACCTTC	CASSIGRTGRNTNYGYTF
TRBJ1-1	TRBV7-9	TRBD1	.	TGTGCCAGCAGCGCGACAGGGAGGAACACTGAAGCTTTCTTT	CASSATGRNTEAFF
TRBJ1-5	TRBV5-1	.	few	TGCGCCAGCAGCTTGGGCGCAGGGAATAGCAATCAGCCCCAGCATTTT	CASSLGAGNSNQPQHF
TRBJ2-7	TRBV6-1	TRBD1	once	TGTGCCAGCATCCTGACAGGGGGCGGCTACGAGCAGTACTTC	CASILTGGGYEQYF
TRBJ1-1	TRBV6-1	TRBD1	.	TGTGCCAGCAGTCAATCAGGGGGCTCTAACACTGAAGCTTTCTTT	CASSQSGGSNTEAFF
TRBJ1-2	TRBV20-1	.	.	TGCAGCTCGGACAGTAGTGGCTACACCTTC	CSSDSSGYTF
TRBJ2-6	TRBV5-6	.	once	TGTGCCAGCAGCTTGTGGGGGGACCACTCTGGGGCCAACGTCCTGACTTTC	CASSLWGDHSGANVLTF
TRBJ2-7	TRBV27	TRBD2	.	TGTGCCAGCAGCCCCCTTCCGGGGGGGGAGCAGTACTTC	CASSPLPGGEQYF